This T cell receptor (beta chain) was profiled in a study of cytomegalovirus exposure and HLA in healthy donors. The V end lost 3 bases, the J end lost 1 base, and 5 bases lay between the germline ends. The CDR3 totals 13 residues. Germline V gene lookup returns CDR1 SGHVS and CDR2 FNYEAQ. Donors were nominally healthy when sampled, though unrecorded immune exposures were likely. PCR was performed using 60 Vbeta and 13 Jbeta primers. TCRdb keeps only in-frame clones here, not all; method: immunoSEQ multiplex PCR. The sample contains around 130,000 clones, 78% of which appear only once. Material for sequencing was PBMCs. This receptor was identified in a woman under 30 in good health and CMV-seronegative. This chain links TRBV7-6 with TRBJ2-3, with no clear D. The CDR3 DNA reads TGTGCCAGCAGCTTTCGGGGCACAGATACGCAGTATTTT. Residues: CASSFRGTDTQYF.